The clone carrying this TCR beta chain showed up just once. The antigen remains unidentified. Produced via immunoSEQ multiplex PCR; TCRdb's table is partial and in-frame only. The profile shows about 50,000 clones, about 86% of them singletons. This sample is part of a study of OX40 agonist ivuxolimab in advanced cancers. Study overall: Clinicians treated patients with ivuxolimab, an agonistic anti-OX40 (CD134) antibody. Ivuxolimab doses were 0.01, 0.1, 0.3, 1.5, 3 or 10 mg/kg every 2 weeks. General study results and limits: Some patients without response likewise showed low normalized clonal expansion.

The sample was CD4+ or CD8+ T cells sorted from blood, taken in a trial of the OX40 agonist ivuxolimab. The TCR originated in an adult with an advanced solid tumor such as melanoma, head and neck, liver or kidney cancer.

The CDR3 nucleotides read TGTGCCAGCAGCCCCGGAGGGAGGAACACCGGGGAGCTGTTTTTT. It encodes CASSPGGRNTGELFF. The chain uses TRBV9 and TRBJ2-2; weak D call: TRBD2 (6 bases). Looked up from germline, CDR1 is SGDLS and CDR2 is YYNGEE. V dropped 4 bases and J dropped 1 base, with 11 bases sitting between them. The CDR3 is made up of 15 amino acids.